In its sample, the clone carrying this T cell receptor (beta chain) was seen a few times. Its specificity is unknown. Using 10%, 30% or 50% RNA, naive CD8 libraries were derived from approximately 20,000 to 1,000,000 sorted cells. Based on a CD8+CD4-CCR7+CD45RA+ profile, naive CD8 T cells were sorted. These data originate in a study of molecular identifiers for immune sequencing clone quantification. Preparation methods for the bulk TCR libraries were those previously described, with listed TCR primers. Using its own MiXCR run on the PCR reads, TCRdb lists one record per CDR3 protein. There are some 320,000 distinct CDR3 sequences in the sample; 24% occur only once, and 0.65% to 0.95% lies in the top ten. Whole-study findings and limits: Over 97% of effector molecules, but under 1% in naive cells, were held by clones with more than 20 RNA copies.

The germline V gene has CDR1 MNHEY and CDR2 SMNVEV (reference sequence). V was pared by 8 bases and J by 0 bases, with 17 bases between. This CDR3 contains 17 residues. The source is a human donor in good health. Some libraries in this study had Jurkat cell RNA spiked in. The sequencing sample was made of naive CD8+ T cells from blood, with Jurkat cell RNA spiked in. Sample subset: FACS-sorted CD8+CD4-CCR7+CD45RA+ naive T cells. This chain joins TRBV27 and TRBJ2-6, with D tentatively TRBD1 or TRBD2 (8 bases each). The CDR3 DNA reads TGTGCCAGCCGGACAGGGACTAGTATCTCTGGGGCCAACGTCCTGACTTTC. As protein: CASRTGTSISGANVLTF.